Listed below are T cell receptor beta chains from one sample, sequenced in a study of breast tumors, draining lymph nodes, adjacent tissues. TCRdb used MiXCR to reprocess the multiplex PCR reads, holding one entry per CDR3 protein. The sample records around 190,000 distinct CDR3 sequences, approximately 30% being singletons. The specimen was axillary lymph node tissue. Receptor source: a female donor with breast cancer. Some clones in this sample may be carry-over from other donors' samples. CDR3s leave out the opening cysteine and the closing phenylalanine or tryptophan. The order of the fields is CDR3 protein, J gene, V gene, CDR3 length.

SAGRGGSSDTQY	TRBJ2-3	TRBV20-1	12
ASSIGGRRTEAF	TRBJ1-1	TRBV19	12
ASSTRQGGTGELF	TRBJ2-2	TRBV7-2	13
ATSDSRVNYNEQF	TRBJ2-1	TRBV24-1	13
ASSEGLAGGRVQY	TRBJ2-3	TRBV2	13
ASSQVRDSPLH	TRBJ1-6	TRBV4-2	11
ASSIGTGYGYT	TRBJ1-2	TRBV19	11
ASSFGDSHTQY	TRBJ2-3	TRBV12-3/TRBV12-4	11
ASSLGANTGELF	TRBJ2-2	TRBV28	12
SARQDLYGYT	TRBJ1-2	TRBV20-1	10
ASSGWYT	TRBJ1-2	TRBV6-1	7
ASKTEATEAF	TRBJ1-1	TRBV18	10
ASSLVGGSYGYT	TRBJ1-2	TRBV11-2	12
ASSVEGNSGNTIY	TRBJ1-3	TRBV9	13
ASSLGRINEKGLF	TRBJ1-4	TRBV5-1	13
ASIRDRGRINEKLF	TRBJ1-4	TRBV6-1	14
ASSERTGVDGELF	TRBJ2-2	TRBV2	13
ASGATGTRFKGYA	TRBJ1-2	TRBV12-3/TRBV12-4	13
ASSPTTGGGTEAF	TRBJ1-1	TRBV5-4	13
ASKTANNSPLH	TRBJ1-6	TRBV28	11
AKKRGGLFETQY	TRBJ2-5	TRBV24-1	12
ASSLGVSSYEQY	TRBJ2-7	TRBV5-6	12
SARGGTRTETQY	TRBJ2-5	TRBV20-1	12
ASSQGLVGTEAS	TRBJ1-1	TRBV9	12
ASSGLYEQY	TRBJ2-7	TRBV5-6	9
ASSATGAYEQY	TRBJ2-7	TRBV12-3/TRBV12-4	11
ASRFGLAGETQY	TRBJ2-5	TRBV2	12
ASRPGTAYNEQF	TRBJ2-1	TRBV6-5	12
SVGQGLLVREKLF	TRBJ1-4	TRBV29-1	13
ASLLSRNTIY	TRBJ1-3	TRBV19	10
ASSEGTGQRRGTQY	TRBJ2-3	TRBV9	14
ASPLPYEPKNIQY	TRBJ2-4	TRBV6-5	13
ASSLEGDRDNEQF	TRBJ2-1	TRBV11-3	13
ASTPTGNIQY	TRBJ2-4	TRBV10-2	10
ASSGGLRQY	TRBJ2-3	TRBV5-8	9
ASSEPAGQNTEAF	TRBJ1-1	TRBV25-1	13
ASVSGTAYEQY	TRBJ2-7	TRBV7-9	11
ASSFGTGELV	TRBJ2-2	TRBV6-5	10
ASSLSGGAGTDTQY	TRBJ2-3	TRBV7-9	14
ATSDMTAISTDTQY	TRBJ2-3	TRBV24-1	14
ASSPAGQGGEKLF	TRBJ1-4	TRBV18	13
SAFLAGGYEQY	TRBJ2-7	TRBV20-1	11
ASSYFPHEQY	TRBJ2-7	TRBV6-2/TRBV6-3	10
ASSWRQGAGYGYT	TRBJ1-2	TRBV14	13
ASSFPSSPLH	TRBJ1-6	TRBV7-2	10
ASSLGLAASTDTQY	TRBJ2-3	TRBV6-5	14
ASSLDYREFGTEAF	TRBJ1-1	TRBV7-9	14
ASSRGTDLMSTEAF	TRBJ1-1	TRBV6-4	14
ASSLVAGEHNEQF	TRBJ2-1	TRBV5-8	13